This T cell receptor beta chain was retrieved from a study of beta chain features in type 1 diabetes. CDR1 is SGDLS and CDR2 is YYNGEE in the germline V gene. The V gene lost 0 bases and the J gene lost 9 bases, with 10 bases spanning the gap. The CDR3 is made up of 13 amino acids. cDNA synthesis used the whole RNA isolate, giving expressed TCRB sequences. Profiled with immunoSEQ multiplex PCR; TCRdb holds only in-frame clones, not every one. The sample has about 140,000 clones, 9.7% seen once. CD4+ naive, central memory, regulatory and stem cell-like memory cells were sorted via CD45RO/CCR7/CD25/CD127/CD95/CD27. This clone was seen more than once but under ten times.

The chain recombines TRBV9 with TRBJ2-1, with D possibly TRBD1 on 5 matching bases. The sequencing input was central memory CD4+ T cells from blood. The receptor comes from a woman aged 40 to 49 in good health. The CDR3 DNA is TGTGCCAGCAGCGTAGGGGGCATCCCTGAGCAGTTCTTC. Translated, it gives CASSVGGIPEQFF.